This section outlines one T cell receptor beta chain sequence together with its context. Per the original data handling: Amplification with reference gene primers provided the estimates of nucleated cell counts. Data came from immunoSEQ multiplex PCR; TCRdb stores just in-frame clones and leaves some out. The DNA gave D and trimming, while V, J and clone size come from that table. Of about 120,000 clones listed, about four fifths are singletons. These data originate in a study of blood T cell repertoires in COVID-19. Looking at the study overall: In each case, the material was cDNA or gDNA derived from T cells, B-cell-depleted T cells, or PBMCs.

Per the germline V gene, CDR1 is SGDLS and CDR2 is YYNGEE. V was pared by 4 bases and J by 4 bases, with 19 bases between. This CDR3 contains 16 residues. Sequenced: peripheral blood. The source is a man aged 65 to 79 with acute or convalescent COVID-19. The chain has TRBV9 and TRBJ2-3, with D perhaps TRBD2 (6 bases). The CDR3 protein is CASSPMEGSISDTQYF. The CDR3 DNA reads TGTGCCAGCAGCCCCATGGAGGGAAGTATCTCAGATACGCAGTATTTT. Complete variable domain (other parts from reference TRBV9 and TRBJ2-3): DSGVTQTPKHLITATGQRVTLRCSPRSGDLSVYWYQQSLDQGLQFLIQYYNGEERAKGNILERFSAQQFPDLHSELNLSSLELGDSALYFCASSPMEGSISDTQYFGPGTRLTVL.